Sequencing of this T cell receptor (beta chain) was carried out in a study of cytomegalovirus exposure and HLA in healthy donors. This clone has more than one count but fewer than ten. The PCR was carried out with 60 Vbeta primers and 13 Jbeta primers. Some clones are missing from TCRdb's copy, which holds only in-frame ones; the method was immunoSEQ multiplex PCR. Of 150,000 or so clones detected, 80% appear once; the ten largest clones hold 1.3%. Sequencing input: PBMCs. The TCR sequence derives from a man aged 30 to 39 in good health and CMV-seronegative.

The CDR3 is CASRGRGQIYGYTF. CDR3 bases: TGTGCCAGCAGGGGCCGGGGACAGATCTATGGCTACACCTTC. The J gene is TRBJ1-2, the V gene TRBV2, with TRBD1 identical over 7 bases. Germline V lookup: CDR1 SNHLY, CDR2 FYNNEI. With 6 bases clipped from V and 4 bases from J, the junction kept 8 bases outside the gene matches. The CDR3 is 14 amino acids.